This TCR beta chain was observed in a study of T-cell reconstitution after alpha-beta-depleted transplantation in children. Germline values: CDR1 MNHEY, CDR2 SMNVEV (reference sequence). V was clipped by 7 bases and J by 9 bases, with 13 bases between them. This CDR3 is built from 13 residues. The sample holds many counts of this clonotype. Its target is unknown. Study results and limitations: Surviving thymic progenitors and recipient T cells were the source of high TCRbeta diversity at day 60 in some patients. T-cell counts and diversity at one year post-transplant came mainly from newly produced T cells. After transplant, at about two months, alpha-beta T cells were reportedly derived from several hundred expanded graft clones.

Library preparation (for TCRbeta) was performed with unique molecular identifiers. TCRdb reanalysed the PCR reads using MiXCR and keeps one entry per CDR3 protein. This table holds fewer than 350,000 distinct CDR3 sequences, 6% to 10% found once. The chain links TRBV27 to TRBJ1-6, with D possibly matching TRBD1 (5 bases). The source is a female patient aged 2 to 10 who had a stem cell transplant for Fanconi anemia, so the T cells may come from the graft donor. This specimen was peripheral blood, taken 360 days after TCRalphabeta/CD19-depleted stem cell transplant. For the CDR3, the DNA is TGTGCCAGCAAGTCTTGGGACTCTTCACCCCTCCACTTT. Translated: CASKSWDSSPLHF.